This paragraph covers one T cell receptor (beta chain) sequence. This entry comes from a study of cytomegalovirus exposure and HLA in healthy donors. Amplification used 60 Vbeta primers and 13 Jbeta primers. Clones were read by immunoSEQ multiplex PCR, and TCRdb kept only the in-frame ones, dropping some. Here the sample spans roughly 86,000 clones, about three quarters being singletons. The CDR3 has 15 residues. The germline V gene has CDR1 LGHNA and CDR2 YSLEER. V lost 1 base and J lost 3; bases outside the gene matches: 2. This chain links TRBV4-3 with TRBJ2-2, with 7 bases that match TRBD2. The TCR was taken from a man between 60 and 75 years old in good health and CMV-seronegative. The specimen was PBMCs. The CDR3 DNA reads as TGCGCCAGCAGCCAAGGGGGGGGTTACACCGGGGAGCTGTTTTTT. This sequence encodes CASSQGGGYTGELFF.